This is a list of T cell receptor beta chains from one sample in a study of blood T cell repertoires in COVID-19. Here immunoSEQ multiplex PCR was the method, and the copy in TCRdb shows in-frame clones only, minus some. This table has approximately 270,000 clones, roughly 90% appearing once. Sequenced input: peripheral blood. The receptors come from a man aged 25 to 45 with acute or convalescent COVID-19. Both conserved end residues are part of each CDR3. A D gene is named only where the DNA matches it firmly. Size tells how often a clone was seen (once, few, many) or the class of an expanded clone, and some rows leave it out.

clone_size | j_call | v_call | d_call | cdr3_aa | cdr3_nt
few | TRBJ2-7 | TRBV18 | NA | CASSPSTADKYF | TGTGCCAGCTCACCTTCGACCGCTGACAAGTACTTC
NA | TRBJ2-5 | TRBV3-1/TRBV3-2 | TRBD2 | CASSQGLAGEETQYF | TGTGCCAGCAGCCAAGGACTAGCGGGGGAAGAGACCCAGTACTTC
NA | TRBJ2-5 | TRBV19 | NA | CASSHRGGEGRETQYF | TGTGCCAGTAGCCACCGAGGAGGGGAAGGAAGGGAGACCCAGTACTTC
NA | TRBJ2-7 | TRBV28 | TRBD2 | CASSSAGLPYEQYF | TGTGCCAGCAGTTCAGCGGGGCTTCCTTACGAGCAGTACTTC
NA | TRBJ2-7 | TRBV6-6 | TRBD2 | CASSYSSLAGGHEQYF | TGTGCCAGCAGTTACTCGAGTCTAGCGGGAGGCCACGAGCAGTACTTC
NA | TRBJ1-2 | TRBV30 | TRBD1 | CAWSQSGGLFGYTF | TGTGCCTGGAGCCAGTCAGGGGGCCTGTTCGGCTACACCTTC
NA | TRBJ1-2 | TRBV12-3/TRBV12-4 | NA | CASSLAERGYTF | TGTGCCAGCAGTTTGGCGGAAAGAGGCTACACCTTC
NA | TRBJ2-3 | TRBV9 | NA | CASSVRQNTDTQYF | TGTGCCAGCAGCGTACGTCAGAACACAGATACGCAGTATTTT
NA | TRBJ2-6 | TRBV5-8 | TRBD2 | CASSGTGGSGANVLTF | TGTGCCAGCAGCGGAACGGGGGGCTCTGGGGCCAACGTCCTGACTTTC
NA | TRBJ2-6 | TRBV11-2 | NA | CASRSGIGANVLTF | TGTGCCAGCAGGTCGGGGATTGGGGCCAACGTCCTGACTTTC